The entry that follows covers one T cell receptor beta chain sequence. Its antigen is undetermined. Germline V CDR1 and CDR2: SGHAT, FQNNGV. V trimming: 5 bases; J trimming: 3 bases; junction bases outside the gene matches: 6. The CDR3 covers 14 residues. Primers: 60 Vbeta forward and 13 Jbeta reverse. Clones were read by immunoSEQ multiplex PCR, and TCRdb kept only the in-frame ones, dropping some. The sample has tens of thousands of clones, 63% seen once. This entry is derived from a study of cytomegalovirus exposure and HLA in healthy donors. The overall study: Out of roughly 170 million T cells, an earlier analysis found 117 million unique TCR beta sequences in total. HLA-typed donors were the source of around 77 million unique TCRs held in an early data release.

Study conclusions and caveats: Earlier analysis yielded a pattern in which most TCR beta V segments were productive about 90% or about 30% of the time. A later analysis reportedly found fewer N-insertions in an Asian-associated ancestry cluster than the roughly 670-donor mean.

The sequencing sample was made of PBMCs. This clonotype originated in a woman aged 40 to 50 in good health and CMV-seropositive. The chain uses TRBV11-2 and TRBJ1-1; 7 bases line up with TRBD1. CDR3 residues: CASSIPTGYTEAFF. For the CDR3, the DNA is TGTGCCAGCAGCATACCGACAGGGTACACTGAAGCTTTCTTT.